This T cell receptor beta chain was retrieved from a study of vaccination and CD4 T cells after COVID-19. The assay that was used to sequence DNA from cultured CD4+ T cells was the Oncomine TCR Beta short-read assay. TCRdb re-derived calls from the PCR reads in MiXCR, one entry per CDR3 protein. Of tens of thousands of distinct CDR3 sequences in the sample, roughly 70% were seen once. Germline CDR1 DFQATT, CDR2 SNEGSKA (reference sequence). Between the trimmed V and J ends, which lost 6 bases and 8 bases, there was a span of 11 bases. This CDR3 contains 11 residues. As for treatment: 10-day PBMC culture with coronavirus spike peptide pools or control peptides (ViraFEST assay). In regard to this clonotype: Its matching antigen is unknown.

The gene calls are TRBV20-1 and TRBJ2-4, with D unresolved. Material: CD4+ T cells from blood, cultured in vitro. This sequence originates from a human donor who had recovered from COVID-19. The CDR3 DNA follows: TGCAGTGCAACCCCACGTGACATTCAGTACTTC. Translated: CSATPRDIQYF.